This T cell receptor (beta chain) was captured by sequencing in a study of identical twins. A word on this clonotype: Its antigen is as yet unknown.

Points from the study as a whole: Analyses of zero insertions could, in part, be confounded by invariant MAIT and iNKT cells. A lower insertion count was a feature of abundant cord blood beta clonotypes, with no such feature in memory repertoires. Conclusions came from cross-sectional statistical analysis, not from following the same donors.

CDR1 and CDR2 from the germline V gene are DFQATT and SNEGSKA (reference sequence). This CDR3 region has 12 residues. Trimming stripped 2 bases from V and 0 bases from J, with 4 bases between. TCRdb re-analysed the 5' RACE reads in MiXCR, keeping a single row per CDR3 protein. This sample has 220,000 or so distinct CDR3 sequences, with around 6.6% found just once. The donors were all healthy and Caucasian. These data also featured in a second study, about yellow fever vaccine responses in identical twins.

The TCR was taken from a woman between 18 and 30 years old in good health. Sequencing was performed on memory (CD45RO+) T cells sorted from blood. The chain uses TRBV20-1 and TRBJ1-1; D unresolved. For the CDR3, the DNA is TGCAGTGCTAGAAGGATGAACACTGAAGCTTTCTTT. Translating it yields CSARRMNTEAFF.